This T cell receptor (beta chain) was observed in a study of chronic HIV infection and antiretroviral therapy. TCRdb redid the calling of the 5' RACE reads with MiXCR, one entry per CDR3 protein. The sample records roughly 50,000 distinct CDR3 sequences, about 18% being singletons. V lost 2 bases and J lost 4, with 15 bases in between. CDR1 and CDR2 from the germline V gene are LGHNA and YNFKEQ. The CDR3 spans 16 residues. The J gene is TRBJ1-3, the V gene TRBV4-2; D gene uncertain. The sequenced sample was peripheral blood. The sequence came from an adult who had HIV and had not received antiretroviral therapy, or was an uninfected healthy control (not recorded which). This CDR3 reads CASSQYPGGTGNTIYF. The CDR3 nucleotides are TGTGCCAGCAGCCAATACCCAGGAGGAACCGGAAACACCATATATTTT.